The TCR beta chain under discussion was sequenced for a study of T-cell reconstitution after alpha-beta-depleted transplantation in children (dated by TCRdb to the mid-2010s). Regarding the study in general: The study quantitatively tracked T-cell immune reconstitution after TCRalphabeta/CD19-depleted allogeneic hematopoietic cell transplantation in children using TCR repertoire profiling.

Library preparation was by PCR. Instrument on record: Illumina HiSeq 2500. To normalize quantification of the TCRbeta repertoire, the TCR libraries were built with molecular barcoding that relied on unique molecular identifiers. The public reads were run again by TCRdb, first through fastp at Q25 and then through MiXCR, and only productive beta chains were kept. Each record represents a unique CDR3 protein, reported with the most common genes and DNA among its rows. The sample table shows about 610,000 distinct CDR3 sequences, and about 11% are seen once. The ten largest clonotypes hold about 4.2% of the sample. This clonotype came up a few times. Its specific antigen is unknown. Per-base quality was not reported, and no clone a single base away is much larger than it. Looking up the germline V gene (reference sequence) yields CDR1 DFQATT and CDR2 SNEGSKA. The germline V end is reduced by 0 bases and the J end by 5 bases; junction bases left unmatched: 7. CDR3 length: 15 amino acids, cysteine to phenylalanine. The read is trimmed to its CDR3 DNA, 45 bases read in frame from base 1.

The chain was built from TRBV20-1 and TRBJ2-3, with 8 bases in between that match TRBD1. Sample: PBMCs from the stem cell graft donor, taken from the stem cell graft. The sequence derives from a human donor who donated a stem cell graft to a child with acute myeloid leukemia. The CDR3 protein: CSARDPQGAGDTQYF. DNA sequence: TGCAGTGCTAGAGATCCGCAGGGGGCAGGAGATACGCAGTATTTT.